The 15 T cell receptor beta chains presented below share a single source sample, sequenced in a study of CD8+ T cells in alopecia areata. Extraction of RNA preceded its reverse transcription into cDNA, which served as the sequencing template. The repertoire was sequenced with immunoSEQ multiplex PCR; TCRdb's copy has only in-frame clones and lacks some. The table includes some 170,000 clones, about 67% detected once. The material was CD8+ T cells sorted from blood, obtained at week 0. These TCRs come from a human donor with alopecia areata.

This clone was seen just once. The chain links TRBV29-1 to TRBJ2-7; weak D call: TRBD2 (5 bases). The V end lost 4 bases, the J end lost 3 bases, and 19 bases lay between the germline ends. CDR1 and CDR2 from the germline V gene are SQVTM and ANQGSEA. The CDR3 is 15 amino acids. The CDR3, as DNA: TGCAGCGTTGCGGGTAGGGAGAGCCCACTCTACGAGCAGTACTTC. Amino acid sequence: CSVAGRESPLYEQYF.

This clone occurred a few times. This sequence joins TRBV5-1 and TRBJ2-1, with D tentatively TRBD1 (6 bases). Trimming removed 3 bases from V and 7 bases from J, with 17 bases in between. CDR1 is SGHRS, CDR2 YFSETQ, per germline. The CDR3 has 15 amino acids. CDR3 coding DNA: TGCGCCAGCAGCTACGACAGGCTAAATGCGAATGAGCAGTTCTTC. Its translation: CASSYDRLNANEQFF.

This rearrangement joins TRBV6-5 to TRBJ2-7, with TRBD1 identical over 8 bases. In germline, CDR1 is MNHEY, CDR2 SVGAGI. The CDR3 runs to 15 residues. V shed 5 bases and J 3 bases; nucleotides not matched to a gene: 9. The CDR3 loop is CASSPGRDRIYEQYF. The CDR3 DNA sequence: TGTGCCAGCAGTCCGGGGCGGGACAGGATCTACGAGCAGTACTTC.

J is TRBJ2-7 and V is TRBV30, with D uncertain. The CDR3 is 15 amino acids. The V end lost 2 bases, the J end lost 3 bases, and 17 bases lay between the germline ends. Germline V CDR1 and CDR2: GTSNPN, SVGIG (reference sequence). The CDR3 coding sequence is TGTGCCTGGAGTATTTCCCGAATAGGAATCTACGAGCAGTACTTC. Translated: CAWSISRIGIYEQYF.

Only one count was recorded for this clone. DNA of the CDR3: TGTGCCAGCAGCGTAGAGAGGGGAACAGTGGGCATTCAGTACTTC. Its translation is CASSVERGTVGIQYF. The chain joins TRBV9 to TRBJ2-4; possibly TRBD1 or TRBD2 for D (5 bases each). The CDR3 has 15 amino acids. Germline V lookup: CDR1 SGDLS, CDR2 YYNGEE. Trimming took off 0 bases at V and 9 bases at J, with 16 bases between the two ends.

In its sample, this clone was seen a few times. The chain joins TRBV10-3 to TRBJ2-3, with a tentative D call TRBD2 (5 bases). Germline-derived CDR1 and CDR2 are ENHRY and SYGVKD. Trimming cost V 4 bases and J 0 bases, with 8 bases left between them. The CDR3 runs 14 residues. The CDR3 here is CAISAGSSTDTQYF. The CDR3 DNA is TGTGCCATCAGTGCGGGGTCTAGCACAGATACGCAGTATTTT.

This clone was detected a few times. The chain uses TRBV5-1 and TRBJ2-4; D is unresolved. Germline-derived CDR1 and CDR2 are SGHRS and YFSETQ. This CDR3 is built from 16 residues. The V gene lost 1 base and the J gene lost 4 bases, with 15 bases spanning the gap. CDR3 DNA: TGCGCCAGCAGCTTGCTGTATTCGTACGGTAAAAACATTCAGTACTTC. Amino acid sequence: CASSLLYSYGKNIQYF.

V and J are TRBV30 and TRBJ2-5; 11 bases match TRBD2. CDR1 and CDR2 from the germline V gene are GTSNPN and SVGIG (reference sequence). V was pared by 2 bases and J by 4 bases, with 12 bases of the junction left unmatched. This CDR3 region has 17 residues. Here the CDR3 reads CAWSLTRTSGYLETQYF. DNA for the CDR3: TGTGCCTGGAGTCTCACCCGGACTAGCGGGTACTTAGAGACCCAGTACTTC.

The chain employs TRBV5-6 and TRBJ1-1, with D unresolved. Between the trimmed V and J ends, which lost 4 bases and 4 bases, there was a span of 8 bases. The CDR3 is 12 residues long. Per germline, CDR1 SGHDT and CDR2 YYEEEE. The CDR3 region is CASSEGSTEAFF. The CDR3 nucleotides read TGTGCCAGCAGCGAGGGTAGCACTGAAGCTTTCTTT.

This chain uses TRBV4-1 with TRBJ1-5; D is ambiguous. CDR1 and CDR2 (germline): MGHRA, YSYEKL. Trimming pared 3 bases from V and 2 bases from J, leaving 11 bases between. The CDR3 has 15 residues. The CDR3 loop is CASSHSNSGNQPQHF. CDR3 DNA: TGCGCCAGCAGCCACTCCAACAGTGGCAATCAGCCCCAGCATTTT.

DNA for the CDR3: TGTGCCAGCAGCGGACTTAACAGCGGCTACACCTTC. It encodes CASSGLNSGYTF. The chain has TRBV9 and TRBJ1-2; D unclear. Trimming took off 3 bases at V and 8 bases at J, with 11 bases between the two ends. CDR1 SGDLS and CDR2 YYNGEE come from the germline V gene. The CDR3 sequence is 12 residues long.

The rearrangement links TRBV6-5 to TRBJ2-4, with TRBD1 as a possible D gene (7 bases). The CDR3 totals 15 residues. V lost 6 bases and J lost 0, with 12 bases in between. The germline CDR1 and CDR2 sequences are MNHEY and SVGAGI. The CDR3 spells CASSRGTVAKNIQYF. CDR3 in DNA: TGTGCCAGCAGCCGCGGGACAGTAGCCAAAAACATTCAGTACTTC.

The rearrangement uses TRBV5-6 and TRBJ2-4; D unclear. The CDR3 extends over 15 amino acids. Trimming shortened V by 6 bases and J by 3 bases, and 16 bases separated the two germline ends. Per the germline V gene, CDR1 is SGHDT and CDR2 is YYEEEE. CDR3 in amino acids: CASTPRTQVKNIQYF. The CDR3 DNA follows: TGTGCCAGCACCCCTCGGACCCAGGTCAAAAACATTCAGTACTTC.

This chain links TRBV7-9 with TRBJ1-6; maybe TRBD1 (5 bases). Germline V gives CDR1 SEHNR, CDR2 FQNEAQ (reference sequence). Trimming took off 1 base at V and 10 bases at J, with 14 bases between the two ends. There are 15 residues in the CDR3. The DNA for the CDR3 is TGTGCCAGCAGCTTAGAGGGGTCAGTTGGGTCACCCCTCCACTTT. This sequence encodes CASSLEGSVGSPLHF.

This chain uses TRBV13 with TRBJ1-4, with 9 bases that match TRBD1. The CDR3 totals 14 residues. Trimming removed 3 bases from V and 6 bases from J; junction bases left unmatched: 2. From germline, CDR1 is PRHDT and CDR2 FYEKMQ (reference sequence). CDR3: CASSLGQGYEKLFF. Written as DNA, the CDR3 is TGTGCCAGCAGCTTGGGACAGGGATATGAAAAACTGTTTTTT.